This T cell receptor (beta chain) is drawn from a study of T cell repertoires in cytomegalovirus infection. Study in general: It was recently identified HLA-C-restricted and well-studied HLA-B-restricted CMV epitopes that the study used. Public TCR beta signatures were indicative of both CMV infection and a matching HLA type. Study results and caveats: The study found HLA-C-restricted CMV-specific TCR beta clonotypes dominating the ex vivo response. Cumulative public TCR beta family frequency identified carriers of CMV plus the relevant HLA.

Of note for this clonotype: Its cognate antigen is unknown.

Per the germline V gene, CDR1 is SGDLS and CDR2 is YYNGEE. This CDR3 spans 16 amino acids. V dropped 2 bases and J dropped 2 bases, with 16 bases sitting between them. TCRdb fed the reads into MiXCR, producing one record per CDR3 protein. The sample contains approximately 910,000 distinct CDR3 sequences, roughly 30% of which appear only once. This sequence was found in a human donor in good health (CMV status not recorded). Some clones in this sample may be carry-over from other donors' samples. The genes are TRBV9 and TRBJ2-5; D may be TRBD2 (6 bases). Sample: cultured CD8+ T cells from PBMCs, taken from culture after CMV antigen stimulation. The CDR3 DNA is TGTGCCAGCAGCGTCACTCTCGGCGGGGTACAAGAGACCCAGTACTTC. Amino acid sequence: CASSVTLGGVQETQYF.